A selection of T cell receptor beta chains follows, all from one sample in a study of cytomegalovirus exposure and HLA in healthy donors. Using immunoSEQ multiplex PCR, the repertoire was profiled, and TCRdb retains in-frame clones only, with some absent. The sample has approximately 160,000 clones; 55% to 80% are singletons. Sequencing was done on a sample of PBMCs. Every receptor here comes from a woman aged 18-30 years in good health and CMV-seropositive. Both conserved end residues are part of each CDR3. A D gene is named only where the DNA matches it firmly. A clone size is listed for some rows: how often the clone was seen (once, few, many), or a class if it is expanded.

CDR3aa: CASSYSSPPSYEQYF
CDR3nt: TGTGCCAGCAGTTACTCGAGTCCCCCCTCCTACGAGCAGTACTTC
j_gene: TRBJ2-7
v_gene: TRBV6-6
abundance: .
d_gene: .

CDR3aa: CASSGGVSLNEQFF
CDR3nt: TGTGCCAGCAGTGGCGGAGTTTCCCTCAATGAGCAGTTCTTC
j_gene: TRBJ2-1
v_gene: TRBV11-2
abundance: once
d_gene: .

CDR3aa: CASSLEGWAGGPSTDTQYF
CDR3nt: TGTGCCAGCAGCTTGGAGGGCTGGGCGGGAGGGCCGAGTACAGATACGCAGTATTTT
j_gene: TRBJ2-3
v_gene: TRBV5-4
abundance: few
d_gene: TRBD2

CDR3aa: CASSQVAAFWTSGYEQYF
CDR3nt: TGCGCCAGCAGCCAAGTCGCGGCGTTTTGGACTAGCGGCTACGAGCAGTACTTC
j_gene: TRBJ2-7
v_gene: TRBV4-1
abundance: .
d_gene: TRBD2

CDR3aa: CASSYSLAGAYEQYF
CDR3nt: TGTGCCAGCAGTTACTCTCTAGCGGGAGCCTACGAGCAGTACTTC
j_gene: TRBJ2-7
v_gene: TRBV6-5
abundance: .
d_gene: TRBD2

CDR3aa: CASSVGQGLGTEAFF
CDR3nt: TGTGCCAGCAGCGTTGGACAGGGCTTAGGCACTGAAGCTTTCTTT
j_gene: TRBJ1-1
v_gene: TRBV7-3
abundance: .
d_gene: TRBD1

CDR3aa: CASRRQAGQPQHF
CDR3nt: TGTGCCAGCAGAAGACAGGCAGGTCAGCCCCAGCATTTT
j_gene: TRBJ1-5
v_gene: TRBV2
abundance: .
d_gene: .

CDR3aa: CASSLGSATWETQYF
CDR3nt: TGTGCCAGCAGTTTGGGTAGCGCGACGTGGGAGACCCAGTACTTC
j_gene: TRBJ2-5
v_gene: TRBV27
abundance: .
d_gene: .

CDR3aa: CASSLGTATSYEQYF
CDR3nt: TGTGCTAGCAGCCTGGGGACAGCCACCTCCTACGAGCAGTACTTC
j_gene: TRBJ2-7
v_gene: TRBV7-7
abundance: .
d_gene: TRBD1

CDR3aa: CASRRRDRLSGANVLTF
CDR3nt: TGTGCCAGTAGGAGAAGGGACAGGCTCTCTGGGGCCAACGTCCTGACTTTC
j_gene: TRBJ2-6
v_gene: TRBV19
abundance: few
d_gene: TRBD1

CDR3aa: CASSPHTTSNEKLFF
CDR3nt: TGTGCCAGCAGTCCGCACACAACCTCCAATGAAAAACTGTTTTTT
j_gene: TRBJ1-4
v_gene: TRBV28
abundance: few
d_gene: .

CDR3aa: CASRPRGTGELFF
CDR3nt: TGTGCCAGCAGGCCTAGAGGAACCGGGGAGCTGTTTTTT
j_gene: TRBJ2-2
v_gene: TRBV6-5
abundance: few
d_gene: .

CDR3aa: CASSQEGTGTVLTGELFF
CDR3nt: TGCGCCAGCAGCCAAGAAGGGACAGGGACTGTATTAACCGGGGAGCTGTTTTTT
j_gene: TRBJ2-2
v_gene: TRBV4-1
abundance: few
d_gene: TRBD1

CDR3aa: CASSLMDRVRETQYF
CDR3nt: TGTGCCAGCAGCTTAATGGACAGGGTGAGGGAGACCCAGTACTTC
j_gene: TRBJ2-5
v_gene: TRBV7-9
abundance: .
d_gene: TRBD1

CDR3aa: CASSLAGTGELFF
CDR3nt: TGTGCCAGCAGCTTAGCAGGGACCGGGGAGCTGTTTTTT
j_gene: TRBJ2-2
v_gene: TRBV11-2
abundance: .
d_gene: .

CDR3aa: CSALTRDTQYF
CDR3nt: TGCAGCGCGCTGACAAGGGATACGCAGTATTTT
j_gene: TRBJ2-3
v_gene: TRBV29-1
abundance: .
d_gene: .

CDR3aa: CASTPTPGLAGGPSYEQYF
CDR3nt: TGTGCCAGCACGCCCACCCCGGGACTAGCGGGAGGACCCTCCTACGAGCAGTACTTC
j_gene: TRBJ2-7
v_gene: TRBV11-2
abundance: .
d_gene: TRBD2

CDR3aa: CATSRDLRTSDTDTQYF
CDR3nt: TGTGCCACCAGCAGAGATCTCAGGACTAGCGACACAGATACGCAGTATTTT
j_gene: TRBJ2-3
v_gene: TRBV15
abundance: .
d_gene: TRBD2

CDR3aa: CASSFGGNTGELFF
CDR3nt: TGTGCCAGCAGCTTCGGGGGAAACACCGGGGAGCTGTTTTTT
j_gene: TRBJ2-2
v_gene: TRBV5-4
abundance: .
d_gene: .

CDR3aa: CASGNPGGTYNSPLHF
CDR3nt: TGTGCTAGTGGTAACCCGGGGGGAACCTATAATTCACCCCTCCACTTT
j_gene: TRBJ1-6
v_gene: TRBV12-5
abundance: few
d_gene: .

CDR3aa: CSVEKQGGQNTEAFF
CDR3nt: TGCAGCGTTGAGAAACAGGGGGGACAGAACACTGAAGCTTTCTTT
j_gene: TRBJ1-1
v_gene: TRBV29-1
abundance: .
d_gene: TRBD1

CDR3aa: CASSGGVQETQYF
CDR3nt: TGTGCCAGCTCAGGGGGGGTGCAAGAGACCCAGTACTTC
j_gene: TRBJ2-5
v_gene: TRBV18
abundance: .
d_gene: TRBD2

CDR3aa: CAWSARDRGDGYTF
CDR3nt: TGTGCCTGGAGTGCCCGGGACAGGGGAGATGGCTACACCTTC
j_gene: TRBJ1-2
v_gene: TRBV30
abundance: .
d_gene: TRBD1

CDR3aa: CASSSQGGTGELFF
CDR3nt: TGTGCTAGCAGCTCACAGGGGGGAACCGGGGAGCTGTTTTTT
j_gene: TRBJ2-2
v_gene: TRBV7-7
abundance: .
d_gene: TRBD1

CDR3aa: CASTIMGGRGRTEAFF
CDR3nt: TGTGCCAGTACCATAATGGGCGGCAGGGGACGCACTGAAGCTTTCTTT
j_gene: TRBJ1-1
v_gene: TRBV19
abundance: few
d_gene: .

CDR3aa: CSVEVAGRPNEQFF
CDR3nt: TGCAGCGTTGAAGTAGCGGGCCGACCTAATGAGCAGTTCTTC
j_gene: TRBJ2-1
v_gene: TRBV29-1
abundance: .
d_gene: TRBD2

CDR3aa: CASSEQGLRNQPQHF
CDR3nt: TGTGCCAGCAGTGAACAGGGGTTGCGCAATCAGCCCCAGCATTTT
j_gene: TRBJ1-5
v_gene: TRBV2
abundance: few
d_gene: .

CDR3aa: CASSLSWGVNTEAFF
CDR3nt: TGTGCCAGCAGTTTATCGTGGGGCGTGAACACTGAAGCTTTCTTT
j_gene: TRBJ1-1
v_gene: TRBV27
abundance: .
d_gene: .

CDR3aa: CASRGEVSSYGYTF
CDR3nt: TGTGCCAGCCGAGGGGAGGTCTCGAGCTATGGCTACACCTTC
j_gene: TRBJ1-2
v_gene: TRBV2
abundance: .
d_gene: .

CDR3aa: CAATSGTNNEQFF
CDR3nt: TGTGCCGCCACTAGCGGGACTAACAATGAGCAGTTCTTC
j_gene: TRBJ2-1
v_gene: TRBV15
abundance: .
d_gene: TRBD2

CDR3aa: CASSLSLSNEKLFF
CDR3nt: TGTGCCAGCAGCCTGTCACTTTCTAATGAAAAACTGTTTTTT
j_gene: TRBJ1-4
v_gene: TRBV7-2
abundance: .
d_gene: .

CDR3aa: CASSFLTGGQGKYNEQFF
CDR3nt: TGTGCCAGCAGCTTTTTAACGGGAGGACAGGGAAAGTACAATGAGCAGTTCTTC
j_gene: TRBJ2-1
v_gene: TRBV5-5
abundance: .
d_gene: .

CDR3aa: CASGGTGENTGELFF
CDR3nt: TGTGCCAGCGGTGGGACAGGAGAGAACACCGGGGAGCTGTTTTTT
j_gene: TRBJ2-2
v_gene: TRBV13
abundance: .
d_gene: TRBD1

CDR3aa: CASSLAIQGDTEAFF
CDR3nt: TGCGCCAGCAGCCTAGCAATACAGGGCGACACTGAAGCTTTCTTT
j_gene: TRBJ1-1
v_gene: TRBV5-1
abundance: few
d_gene: .

CDR3aa: CASSPGTGLHEQYF
CDR3nt: TGTGCCAGCTCACCCGGGACAGGGCTGCACGAGCAGTACTTC
j_gene: TRBJ2-7
v_gene: TRBV18
abundance: .
d_gene: TRBD1

CDR3aa: CSGDRDGVEAFF
CDR3nt: TGCAGCGGTGACAGGGATGGTGTTGAAGCTTTCTTT
j_gene: TRBJ1-1
v_gene: TRBV29-1
abundance: few
d_gene: TRBD1

CDR3aa: CASGGAPNQPQHF
CDR3nt: TGTGCCAGCGGCGGGGCCCCCAATCAGCCCCAGCATTTT
j_gene: TRBJ1-5
v_gene: TRBV6-1
abundance: few
d_gene: .

CDR3aa: CASSLAGAGRNYGYTF
CDR3nt: TGCGCCAGCAGCTTGGCCGGGGCAGGGAGGAACTATGGCTACACCTTC
j_gene: TRBJ1-2
v_gene: TRBV5-1
abundance: .
d_gene: .

CDR3aa: CASTKGPGANTEAFF
CDR3nt: TGCGCCAGCACCAAGGGGCCGGGAGCGAACACTGAAGCTTTCTTT
j_gene: TRBJ1-1
v_gene: TRBV5-1
abundance: .
d_gene: .

CDR3aa: CASSYSAGASQPQHF
CDR3nt: TGTGCCAGCAGTTACTCGGCGGGGGCCTCACAGCCCCAGCATTTT
j_gene: TRBJ1-5
v_gene: TRBV6-5
abundance: .
d_gene: .

CDR3aa: CASARGGGPKGTEAFF
CDR3nt: TGTGCCAGCGCGAGAGGGGGGGGGCCCAAAGGCACTGAAGCTTTCTTT
j_gene: TRBJ1-1
v_gene: TRBV7-9
abundance: .
d_gene: .

CDR3aa: CASSGPATENTEAFF
CDR3nt: TGTGCCAGCAGCGGTCCAGCGACAGAGAACACTGAAGCTTTCTTT
j_gene: TRBJ1-1
v_gene: TRBV21-1
abundance: .
d_gene: .

CDR3aa: CASGGPDSGELFF
CDR3nt: TGTGCCAGCGGGGGGCCCGACTCCGGGGAGCTGTTTTTT
j_gene: TRBJ2-2
v_gene: TRBV19
abundance: .
d_gene: .